These T cell receptor beta chains were read from a single sample in a study of T cells in localized non-small cell lung cancer. Here immunoSEQ multiplex PCR was the method, and the copy in TCRdb shows in-frame clones only, minus some. This sample has roughly 66,000 clones, with around 90% found just once. Specimen: peripheral blood, collected before any cancer treatment. These receptors originate from a woman aged 35-70 years with stage I lung adenocarcinoma. Each CDR3 is given with its conserved first and last residue. The D gene is left open where the match is weak. Clone sizes are given selectively: once, few, many, or a class where the clone is expanded.

J: TRBJ2-5
D: TRBD1
size: few
V: TRBV5-4
CDR3: CASSRGTGNGETQYF
DNA: TGTGCCAGCAGCCGAGGGACAGGGAATGGAGAGACCCAGTACTTC

J: TRBJ2-5
D: .
size: .
V: TRBV18
CDR3: CASSPAESGGVGWETQYF
DNA: TGTGCCAGCTCGCCGGCCGAATCGGGGGGCGTTGGATGGGAGACCCAGTACTTC

J: TRBJ1-6
D: .
size: .
V: TRBV19
CDR3: CASSISLRALGSPLHF
DNA: TGTGCCAGTAGTATATCATTGAGGGCGCTAGGTTCACCCCTCCACTTT

J: TRBJ1-6
D: .
size: .
V: TRBV7-6
CDR3: CASRSFQGQALHF
DNA: TGTGCCAGCAGGTCTTTCCAGGGGCAAGCCCTCCACTTT

J: TRBJ1-5
D: .
size: few
V: TRBV7-2
CDR3: CASSLGYQPQHF
DNA: TGTGCCAGCAGCTTAGGATATCAGCCCCAGCATTTT

J: TRBJ1-1
D: .
size: .
V: TRBV7-9
CDR3: CASSLFLASEAFF
DNA: TGTGCCAGCAGCTTATTCTTGGCTAGTGAAGCTTTCTTT

J: TRBJ1-2
D: .
size: .
V: TRBV5-1
CDR3: CASSLGVDNYGYTF
DNA: TGCGCCAGCAGCTTGGGGGTCGATAACTATGGCTACACCTTC

J: TRBJ2-2
D: .
size: .
V: TRBV5-1
CDR3: CASRWQTGELFF
DNA: TGCGCCAGCAGGTGGCAAACCGGGGAGCTGTTTTTT

J: TRBJ1-2
D: .
size: .
V: TRBV5-6
CDR3: CASSPRSQRELVYGYTF
DNA: TGTGCCAGCAGCCCCCGGTCCCAGCGGGAACTAGTTTATGGCTACACCTTC

J: TRBJ2-1
D: TRBD2
size: .
V: TRBV27
CDR3: CASSSLGLAGNNEQFF
DNA: TGTGCCAGCAGTTCCCTGGGACTAGCGGGGAACAATGAGCAGTTCTTC

J: TRBJ1-2
D: TRBD1
size: once
V: TRBV10-3
CDR3: CAISGRPRGQGAYGYTF
DNA: TGTGCCATCAGCGGCCGGCCCCGGGGACAGGGTGCCTATGGCTACACCTTC

J: TRBJ2-2
D: .
size: .
V: TRBV18
CDR3: CASSPDLQTGELFF
DNA: TGTGCCAGCTCACCAGATTTACAAACCGGGGAGCTGTTTTTT

J: TRBJ1-1
D: .
size: .
V: TRBV7-8
CDR3: CASSWRGVPEAFF
DNA: TGTGCCAGCAGCTGGCGAGGGGTCCCTGAAGCTTTCTTT

J: TRBJ1-4
D: .
size: few
V: TRBV6-1
CDR3: CASSESGAGNEKLFF
DNA: TGTGCCAGCAGTGAATCCGGGGCGGGTAATGAAAAACTGTTTTTT

J: TRBJ2-2
D: TRBD2
size: .
V: TRBV6-6
CDR3: CASSESGGITGELFF
DNA: TGTGCCAGCAGTGAGAGCGGGGGGATCACCGGGGAGCTGTTTTTT

J: TRBJ1-1
D: TRBD1
size: .
V: TRBV15
CDR3: CATSRDRVAGGDTEAFF
DNA: TGTGCCACCAGCAGAGATCGAGTAGCAGGGGGGGACACTGAAGCTTTCTTT

J: TRBJ2-3
D: .
size: .
V: TRBV2
CDR3: CVSSGPGGSTDTQYF
DNA: TGTGTCAGCAGTGGGCCCGGGGGAAGCACAGATACGCAGTATTTT

J: TRBJ2-7
D: TRBD1
size: .
V: TRBV18
CDR3: CASSPGQNYEQYF
DNA: TGTGCCAGCTCACCGGGACAGAACTACGAGCAGTACTTC

J: TRBJ1-2
D: .
size: .
V: TRBV2
CDR3: CASSVTTDKNGYTF
DNA: TGTGCCAGCAGTGTAACGACTGATAAGAATGGCTACACCTTC

J: TRBJ1-6
D: .
size: .
V: TRBV5-6
CDR3: CASSTQGRDSPLHF
DNA: TGTGCCAGCAGCACACAGGGTCGGGATTCACCCCTCCACTTT

J: TRBJ1-1
D: .
size: .
V: TRBV5-1
CDR3: CASSPQGSWEAFF
DNA: TGCGCCAGCAGCCCTCAGGGATCTTGGGAAGCTTTCTTT

J: TRBJ1-3
D: .
size: .
V: TRBV7-2
CDR3: CASTPRGDTIYF
DNA: TGTGCCAGCACCCCGCGGGGGGACACCATATATTTT

J: TRBJ2-3
D: TRBD2
size: once
V: TRBV9
CDR3: CASSGRTSGIADTQYF
DNA: TGTGCCAGCAGCGGAAGAACTAGCGGGATAGCAGATACGCAGTATTTT

J: TRBJ2-1
D: TRBD2
size: once
V: TRBV5-4
CDR3: CASSPRGGTSGREEQFF
DNA: TGTGCCAGCAGCCCGCGAGGCGGGACTAGCGGGAGAGAAGAGCAGTTCTTC